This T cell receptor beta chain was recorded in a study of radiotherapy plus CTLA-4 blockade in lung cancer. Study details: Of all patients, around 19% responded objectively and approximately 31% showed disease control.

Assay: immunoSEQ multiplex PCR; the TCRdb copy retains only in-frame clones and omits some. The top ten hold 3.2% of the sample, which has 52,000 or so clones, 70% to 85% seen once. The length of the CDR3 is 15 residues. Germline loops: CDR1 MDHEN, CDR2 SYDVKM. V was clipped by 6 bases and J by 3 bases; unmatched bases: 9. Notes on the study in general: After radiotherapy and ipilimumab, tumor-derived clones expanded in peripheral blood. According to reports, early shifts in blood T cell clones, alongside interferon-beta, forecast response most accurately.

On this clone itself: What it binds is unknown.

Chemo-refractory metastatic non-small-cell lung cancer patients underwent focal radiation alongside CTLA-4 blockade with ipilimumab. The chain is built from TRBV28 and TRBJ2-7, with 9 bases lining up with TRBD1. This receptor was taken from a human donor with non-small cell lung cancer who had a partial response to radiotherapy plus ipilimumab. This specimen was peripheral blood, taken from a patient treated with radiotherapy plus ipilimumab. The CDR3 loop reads CASRTGQGILYEQYF. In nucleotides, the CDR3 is TGTGCCAGCAGGACAGGACAGGGGATCCTCTACGAGCAGTACTTC.